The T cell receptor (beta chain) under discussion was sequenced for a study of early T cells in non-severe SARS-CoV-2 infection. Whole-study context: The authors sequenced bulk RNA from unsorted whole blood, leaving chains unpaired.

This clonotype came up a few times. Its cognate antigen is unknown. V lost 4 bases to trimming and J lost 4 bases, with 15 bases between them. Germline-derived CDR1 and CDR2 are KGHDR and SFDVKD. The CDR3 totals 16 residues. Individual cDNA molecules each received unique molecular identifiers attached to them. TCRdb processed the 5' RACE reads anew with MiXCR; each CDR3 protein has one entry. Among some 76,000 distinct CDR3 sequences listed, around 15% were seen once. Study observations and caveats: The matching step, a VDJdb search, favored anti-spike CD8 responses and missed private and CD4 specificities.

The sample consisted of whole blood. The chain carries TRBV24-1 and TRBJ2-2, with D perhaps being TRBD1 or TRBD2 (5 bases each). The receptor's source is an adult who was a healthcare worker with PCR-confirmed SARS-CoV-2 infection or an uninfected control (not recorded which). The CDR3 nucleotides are TGTGCCACCAGTGACCCCGGGACCGCGGGCACCGGGGAGCTGTTTTTT. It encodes CATSDPGTAGTGELFF.